Listed below are T cell receptor beta chains from one sample, sequenced in a study of T cell repertoires in cytomegalovirus infection. Which antigens these TCRs recognize remains unknown. TCRdb re-called the reads through MiXCR, storing one row per CDR3 protein. The sample lists about 830,000 distinct CDR3 sequences, approximately 29% occurring once. The sequencing used cultured CD8+ T cells from PBMCs, collected from culture after CMV antigen stimulation. The source is a human donor in good health (CMV status not recorded). Some clones in this sample may be carry-over from other donors' samples. Each CDR3 is given with its conserved first and last residue.

>TRBV4-1|TRBJ2-2|14
CASSQDWESGELFF
>TRBV27|TRBJ2-2|16
CASSLDSGLRTGELFF
>TRBV12-3/TRBV12-4|TRBJ1-1|14
CASSLSGYDTEAFF
>TRBV19|TRBJ1-1|14
CASTISGADTEAFF
>TRBV27|TRBJ1-1|14
CASSTDRGWTEAFF
>TRBV6-1|TRBJ1-1|17
CASRADSGTAMNTEAFF
>TRBV18|TRBJ1-5|20
CASSPPGAGGFGSYNQPQHF
>TRBV7-8|TRBJ2-3|15
CASSLLVPGTDTQYF
>TRBV5-8|TRBJ2-1|14
CASSSLGGASEQFF
>TRBV4-1|TRBJ2-4|17
CASSQDWPGLAKNIQYF
>TRBV28|TRBJ1-5|15
CASSSIGIPNQPQHF
>TRBV27|TRBJ2-1|16
CASSPHIGALYNEQFF
>TRBV4-1|TRBJ1-2|13
CASSQDRTKGYTF
>TRBV5-4|TRBJ1-1|15
CASSSRQVMNTEAFF
>TRBV2|TRBJ2-1|19
CASSSRDGQRPSSYNEQFF
>TRBV6-2/TRBV6-3|TRBJ2-7|11
CATHENYEQYF
>TRBV6-1|TRBJ2-5|15
CASSPVAEYQETQYF
>TRBV19|TRBJ2-6|15
CASRVPGSGANVLTF
>TRBV19|TRBJ1-1|16
CASSITGRVAYTEAFF
>TRBV7-9|TRBJ1-5|18
CASSIWTGSGVANQPQHF
>TRBV7-9|TRBJ2-1|15
CASSQAGGTNNEQFF
>TRBV28|TRBJ1-6|18
CASSLSGKEGPLPSPLHF